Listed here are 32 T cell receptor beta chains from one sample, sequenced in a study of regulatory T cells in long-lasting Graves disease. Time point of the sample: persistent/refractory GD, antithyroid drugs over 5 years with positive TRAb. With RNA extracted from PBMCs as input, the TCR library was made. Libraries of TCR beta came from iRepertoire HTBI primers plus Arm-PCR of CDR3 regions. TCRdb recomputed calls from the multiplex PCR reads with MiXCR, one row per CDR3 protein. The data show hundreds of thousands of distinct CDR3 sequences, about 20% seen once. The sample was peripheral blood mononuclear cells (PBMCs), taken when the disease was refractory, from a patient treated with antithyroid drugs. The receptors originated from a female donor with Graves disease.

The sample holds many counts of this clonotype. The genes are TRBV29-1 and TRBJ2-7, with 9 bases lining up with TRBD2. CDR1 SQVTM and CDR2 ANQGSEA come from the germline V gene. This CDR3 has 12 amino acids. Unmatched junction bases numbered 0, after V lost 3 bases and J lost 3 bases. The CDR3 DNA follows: TGCAGCGTTGAGACTAGCGGCTACGAGCAGTACTTC. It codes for CSVETSGYEQYF.

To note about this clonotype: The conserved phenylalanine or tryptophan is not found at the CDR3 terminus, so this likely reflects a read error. The CDR3 nucleotides read TGTGCCAGCAGTTACTCGAATTCTGGGCAGCCCCAGCATCTT. It yields the protein CASSYSNSGQPQHL. The V gene is TRBV6-2 or TRBV6-3, the J gene TRBJ1-5; D unclear. The CDR3 sequence is 14 residues long. V was shortened by 0 bases and J by 7 bases, with 10 bases between the two germline ends. CDR1 and CDR2 (germline): MNHEY, SVGEGT.

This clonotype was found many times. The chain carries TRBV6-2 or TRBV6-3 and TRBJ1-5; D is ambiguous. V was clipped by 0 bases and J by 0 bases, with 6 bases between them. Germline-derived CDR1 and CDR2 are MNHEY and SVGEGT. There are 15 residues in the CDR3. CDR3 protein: CASSYSVSSNQPQHF. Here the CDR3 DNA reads TGTGCCAGCAGTTACTCAGTTTCTAGCAATCAGCCCCAGCATTTT.

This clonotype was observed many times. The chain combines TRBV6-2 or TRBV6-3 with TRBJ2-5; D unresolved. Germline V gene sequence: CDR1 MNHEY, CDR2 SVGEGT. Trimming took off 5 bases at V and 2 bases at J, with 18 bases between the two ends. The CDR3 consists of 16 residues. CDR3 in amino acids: CASSDFSRRGQETQYF. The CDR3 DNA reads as TGTGCCAGCAGTGACTTTTCCCGACGAGGACAAGAGACCCAGTACTTC.

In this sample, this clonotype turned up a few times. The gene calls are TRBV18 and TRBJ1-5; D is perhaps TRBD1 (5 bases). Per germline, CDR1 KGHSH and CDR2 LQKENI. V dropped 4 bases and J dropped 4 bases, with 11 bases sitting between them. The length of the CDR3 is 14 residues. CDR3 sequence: CASSRPGLNQPQHF. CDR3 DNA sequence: TGTGCCAGCTCACGACCGGGACTAAATCAGCCCCAGCATTTT.

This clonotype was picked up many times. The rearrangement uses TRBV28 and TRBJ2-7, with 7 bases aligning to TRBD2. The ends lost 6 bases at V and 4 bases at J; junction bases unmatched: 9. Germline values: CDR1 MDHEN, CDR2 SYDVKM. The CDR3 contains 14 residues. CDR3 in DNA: TGTGCCAGCAGCACTGGGAGGGGCCTATACGAGCAGTACTTC. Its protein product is CASSTGRGLYEQYF.

In DNA form, the CDR3 reads TGCAGTGCTAGAGAGGTACGGGAGGGCCTCAGGGGCTACGAGCAGTACTTC. Translating it yields CSAREVREGLRGYEQYF. The gene calls are TRBV20-1 and TRBJ2-7, with TRBD2 matching 8 bases. Germline assignment: CDR1 DFQATT and CDR2 SNEGSKA (reference sequence). Trimming took 0 bases from V and 3 from J; bases not matched to a gene: 13. The CDR3 is made up of 17 amino acids.

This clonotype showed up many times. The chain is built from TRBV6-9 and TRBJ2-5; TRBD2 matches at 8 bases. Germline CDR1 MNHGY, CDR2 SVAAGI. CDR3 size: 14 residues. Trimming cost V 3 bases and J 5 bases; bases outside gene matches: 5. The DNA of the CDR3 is TGTGCCAGCAGTTACATCCGCGGGGGGGAGACCCAGTACTTC. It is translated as CASSYIRGGETQYF.

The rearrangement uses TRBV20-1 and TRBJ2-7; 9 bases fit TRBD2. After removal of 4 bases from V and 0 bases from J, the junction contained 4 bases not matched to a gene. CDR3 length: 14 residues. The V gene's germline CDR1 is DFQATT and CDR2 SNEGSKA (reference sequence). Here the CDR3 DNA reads TGCAGTGCTACCGGGACTAGCTCCTCCTACGAGCAGTACTTC. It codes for CSATGTSSSYEQYF.

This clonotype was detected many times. As DNA, the CDR3 is TGTGCCATCAGTGAGGGACAGGAAGAGACCCAGTACTTC. Its translation is CAISEGQEETQYF. The chain recombines TRBV10-3 with TRBJ2-5, with 7 bases aligning to TRBD1. Losses at the gene ends were 2 bases for V and 3 bases for J; bases not matched to a gene: 0. The CDR3 has 13 amino acids. Germline V gene sequence: CDR1 ENHRY, CDR2 SYGVKD.

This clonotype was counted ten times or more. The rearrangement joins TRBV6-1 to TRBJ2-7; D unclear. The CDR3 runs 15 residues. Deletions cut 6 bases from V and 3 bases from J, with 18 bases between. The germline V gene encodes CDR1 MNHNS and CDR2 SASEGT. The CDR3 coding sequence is TGTGCCAGCAGGGTGTCAGAAGGGAAGGTCTACGAGCAGTACTTC. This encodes CASRVSEGKVYEQYF.

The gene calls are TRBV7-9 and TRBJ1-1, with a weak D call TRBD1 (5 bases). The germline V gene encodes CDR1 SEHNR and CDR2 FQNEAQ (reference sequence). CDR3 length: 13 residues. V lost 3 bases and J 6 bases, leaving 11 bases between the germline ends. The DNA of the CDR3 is TGTGCCAGCAGCTTTGGGCGACAGCCTGAAGCTTTCTTT. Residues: CASSFGRQPEAFF.

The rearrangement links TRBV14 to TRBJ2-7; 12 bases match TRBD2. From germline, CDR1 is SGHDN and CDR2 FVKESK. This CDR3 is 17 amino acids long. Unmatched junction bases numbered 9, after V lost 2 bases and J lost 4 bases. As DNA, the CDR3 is TGTGCCAGCAGCCAACGCCGAGGACTAGCGGGATTGTACGAGCAGTACTTC. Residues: CASSQRRGLAGLYEQYF.

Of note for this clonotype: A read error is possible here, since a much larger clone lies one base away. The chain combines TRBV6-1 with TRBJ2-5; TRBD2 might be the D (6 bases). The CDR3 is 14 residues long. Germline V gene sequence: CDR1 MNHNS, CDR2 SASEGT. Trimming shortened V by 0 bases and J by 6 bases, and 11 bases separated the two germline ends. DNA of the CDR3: TGTGCCAGCAGTGAAGCGCGGGGCAAGAAGACCCAGTACTTC. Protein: CASSEARGKKTQYF.

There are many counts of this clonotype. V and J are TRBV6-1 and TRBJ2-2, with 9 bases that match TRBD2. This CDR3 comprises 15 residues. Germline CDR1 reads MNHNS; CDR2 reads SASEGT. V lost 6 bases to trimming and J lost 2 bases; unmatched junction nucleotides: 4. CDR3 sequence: CASSKREVNTGELFF. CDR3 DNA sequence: TGTGCCAGCAGCAAGCGGGAGGTTAACACCGGGGAGCTGTTTTTT.

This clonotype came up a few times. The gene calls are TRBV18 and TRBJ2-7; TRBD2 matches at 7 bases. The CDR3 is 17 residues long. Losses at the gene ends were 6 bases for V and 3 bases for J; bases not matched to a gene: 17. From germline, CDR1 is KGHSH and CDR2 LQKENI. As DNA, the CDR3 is TGTGCCAGCTCTCGAGCGGGAAAGCCCCGCGGAGGCTACGAGCAGTACTTC. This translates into CASSRAGKPRGGYEQYF.

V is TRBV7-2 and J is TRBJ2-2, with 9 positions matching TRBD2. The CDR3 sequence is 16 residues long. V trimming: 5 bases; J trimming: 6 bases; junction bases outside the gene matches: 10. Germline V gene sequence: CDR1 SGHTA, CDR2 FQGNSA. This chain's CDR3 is CASSPLSGRPAGELFF. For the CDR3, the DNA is TGTGCCAGCAGCCCCTTGAGCGGGAGGCCCGCCGGGGAGCTGTTTTTT.

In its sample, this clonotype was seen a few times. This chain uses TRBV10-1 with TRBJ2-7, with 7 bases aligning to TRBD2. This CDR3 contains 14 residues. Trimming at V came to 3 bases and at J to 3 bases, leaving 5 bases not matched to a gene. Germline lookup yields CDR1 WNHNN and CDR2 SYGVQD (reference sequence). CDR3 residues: CASSEGGSRYEQYF. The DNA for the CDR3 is TGCGCCAGCAGTGAAGGCGGGAGTCGCTACGAGCAGTACTTC.

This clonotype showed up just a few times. The CDR3 DNA sequence: TGTGCCAGCAGCCTTGGGGCAGACTTAACCAAAAACATTCAGTACTTC. Translating it yields CASSLGADLTKNIQYF. This sequence joins TRBV12-3 or TRBV12-4 and TRBJ2-4; tentatively, D is TRBD1 (5 bases). V was pared by 6 bases and J by 2 bases, with 17 bases between. The CDR3 contains 16 residues.

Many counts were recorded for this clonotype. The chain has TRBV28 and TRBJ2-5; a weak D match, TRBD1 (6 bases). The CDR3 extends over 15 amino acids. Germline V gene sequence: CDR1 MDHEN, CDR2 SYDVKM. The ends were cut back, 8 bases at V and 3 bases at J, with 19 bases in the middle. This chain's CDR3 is CASSSDSVSKETQYF. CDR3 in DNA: TGTGCCAGCTCCTCGGACAGCGTTTCTAAAGAGACCCAGTACTTC.

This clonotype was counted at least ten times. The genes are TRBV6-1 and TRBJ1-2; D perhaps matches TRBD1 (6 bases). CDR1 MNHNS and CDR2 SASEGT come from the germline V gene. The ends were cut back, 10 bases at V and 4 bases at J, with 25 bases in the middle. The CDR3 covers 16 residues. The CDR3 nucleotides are TGTGCCACCCTATCCCGGACAGTTGGTTTCTCCTATGGCTACACCTTC. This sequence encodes CATLSRTVGFSYGYTF.

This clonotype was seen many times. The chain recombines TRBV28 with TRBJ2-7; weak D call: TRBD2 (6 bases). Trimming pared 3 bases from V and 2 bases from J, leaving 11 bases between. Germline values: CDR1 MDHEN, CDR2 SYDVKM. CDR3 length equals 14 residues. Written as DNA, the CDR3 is TGTGCCAGCAGTTTGCGGGACTCGACCTACGAGCAGTACTTC. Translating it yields CASSLRDSTYEQYF.

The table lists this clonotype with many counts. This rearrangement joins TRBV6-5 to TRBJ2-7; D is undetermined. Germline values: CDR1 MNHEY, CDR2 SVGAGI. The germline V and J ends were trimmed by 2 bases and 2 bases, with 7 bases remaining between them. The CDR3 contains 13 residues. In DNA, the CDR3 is TGTGCCAGCAGTTACGGGCAGACCTACGAGCAGTACTTC. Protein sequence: CASSYGQTYEQYF.

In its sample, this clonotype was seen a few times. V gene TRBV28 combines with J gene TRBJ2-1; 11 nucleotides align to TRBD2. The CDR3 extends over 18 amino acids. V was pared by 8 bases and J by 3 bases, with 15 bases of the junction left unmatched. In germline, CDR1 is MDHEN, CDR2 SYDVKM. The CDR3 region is CASGLGLAGGRDYNEQFF. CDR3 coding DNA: TGTGCCAGCGGCTTAGGGTTAGCGGGAGGGCGGGACTACAATGAGCAGTTCTTC. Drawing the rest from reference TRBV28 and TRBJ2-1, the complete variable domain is DVKVTQSSRYLVKRTGEKVFLECVQDMDHENMFWYRQDPGLGLRLIYFSYDVKMKEKGDIPEGYSVSREKKERFSLILESASTNQTSMYLCASGLGLAGGRDYNEQFFGPGTRLTVL.

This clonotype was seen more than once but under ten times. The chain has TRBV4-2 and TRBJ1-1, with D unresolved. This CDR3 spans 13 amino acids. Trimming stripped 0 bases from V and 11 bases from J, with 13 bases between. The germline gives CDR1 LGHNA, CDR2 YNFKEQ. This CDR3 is CASSQDPGGYAFF. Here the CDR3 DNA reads TGTGCCAGCAGCCAAGACCCGGGAGGTTACGCTTTCTTT.

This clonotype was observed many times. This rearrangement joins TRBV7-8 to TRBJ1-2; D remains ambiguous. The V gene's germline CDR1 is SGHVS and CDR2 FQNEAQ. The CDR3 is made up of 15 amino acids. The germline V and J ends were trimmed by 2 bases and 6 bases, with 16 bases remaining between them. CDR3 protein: CASSLLFTSTDGYTF. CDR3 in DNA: TGTGCCAGCAGCTTACTTTTCACCTCGACGGATGGCTACACCTTC.

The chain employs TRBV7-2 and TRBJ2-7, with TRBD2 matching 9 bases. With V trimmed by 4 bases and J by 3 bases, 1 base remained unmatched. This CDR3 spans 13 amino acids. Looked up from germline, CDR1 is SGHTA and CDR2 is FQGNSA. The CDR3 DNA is TGTGCCAGCAGCTGGACTAGCGACTACGAGCAGTACTTC. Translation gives CASSWTSDYEQYF.

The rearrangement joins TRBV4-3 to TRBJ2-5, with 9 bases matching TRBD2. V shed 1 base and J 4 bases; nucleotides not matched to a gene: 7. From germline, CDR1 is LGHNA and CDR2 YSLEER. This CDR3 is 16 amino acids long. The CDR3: CASSQGASGNGETQYF. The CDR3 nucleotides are TGCGCCAGCAGCCAAGGAGCTAGCGGGAATGGAGAGACCCAGTACTTC.

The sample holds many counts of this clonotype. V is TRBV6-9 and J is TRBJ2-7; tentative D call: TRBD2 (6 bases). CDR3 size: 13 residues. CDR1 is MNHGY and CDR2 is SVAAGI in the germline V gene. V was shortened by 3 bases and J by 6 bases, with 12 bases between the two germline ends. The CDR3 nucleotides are TGTGCCAGCAGTTACTGGGGGGAAGGCGAGCAGTACTTC. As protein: CASSYWGEGEQYF.

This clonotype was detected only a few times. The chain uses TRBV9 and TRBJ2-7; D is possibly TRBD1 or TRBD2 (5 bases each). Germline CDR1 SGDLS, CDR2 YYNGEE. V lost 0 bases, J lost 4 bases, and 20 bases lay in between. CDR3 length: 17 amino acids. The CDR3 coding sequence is TGTGCCAGCAGCGTAGCGCCCGGAAGTCCCAGGGAGTACGAGCAGTACTTC. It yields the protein CASSVAPGSPREYEQYF.

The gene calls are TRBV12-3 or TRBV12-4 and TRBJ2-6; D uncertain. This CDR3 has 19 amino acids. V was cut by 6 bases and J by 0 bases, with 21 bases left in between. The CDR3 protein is CASRPPSFGQDSGANVLTF. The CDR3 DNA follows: TGTGCCAGCAGACCCCCTAGTTTCGGGCAGGACTCTGGGGCCAACGTCCTGACTTTC.

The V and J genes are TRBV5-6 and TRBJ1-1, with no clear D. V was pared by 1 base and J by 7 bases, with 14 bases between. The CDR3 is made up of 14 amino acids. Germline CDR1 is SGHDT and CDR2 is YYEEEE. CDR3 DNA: TGTGCCAGCAGCTTGTGGGGTTTGCCGGGTGAAGCTTTCTTT. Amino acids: CASSLWGLPGEAFF.